The 23 T cell receptor beta chains below were found in one sample sequenced in a study of blood T cell repertoires in COVID-19. Profiling relied on immunoSEQ multiplex PCR, and the TCRdb table lists in-frame clones only, not all of them. The table includes more than 110,000 clones, about 89% detected once. The material sequenced was peripheral blood. Receptors originate from a man in his sixties with active or convalescent COVID-19.

V gene TRBV28 combines with J gene TRBJ2-7, with D possibly matching TRBD2 (7 bases). In germline, CDR1 is MDHEN, CDR2 SYDVKM. The CDR3 totals 14 residues. With 6 bases removed from V and 0 bases from J, the gap between germline ends came to 12 bases. CDR3 in amino acids: CASSLAGASYEQYF. CDR3 DNA sequence: TGTGCCAGCAGCCTGGCGGGGGCCTCCTACGAGCAGTACTTC.

CDR3 amino acids: CASSWTGANEKLFF. CDR3 nucleotides: TGCGCCAGCAGCTGGACAGGTGCCAATGAAAAACTGTTTTTT. The J gene is TRBJ1-4, the V gene TRBV5-1, with 7 bases identical to TRBD1. The junction had 4 bases not matched to a gene; V was cut back by 3 bases and J by 5 bases. Germline V lookup: CDR1 SGHRS, CDR2 YFSETQ. The CDR3 is made up of 14 amino acids. Variable domain in full (rest from reference TRBV5-1 and TRBJ1-4): KAGVTQTPRYLIKTRGQQVTLSCSPISGHRSVSWYQQTPGQGLQFLFEYFSETQRNKGNFPGRFSGRQFSNSRSEMNVSTLELGDSALYLCASSWTGANEKLFFGSGTQLSVL.

The chain has TRBV30 and TRBJ1-4; 8 nucleotides line up with TRBD1. Germline loops: CDR1 GTSNPN, CDR2 SVGIG (reference sequence). V lost 8 bases to trimming and J lost 2 bases; unmatched junction nucleotides: 4. This CDR3 has 13 amino acids. Written as DNA, the CDR3 is TGTGCCCACAGGGGGGGTACTAATGAAAAACTGTTTTTT. This encodes CAHRGGTNEKLFF.

This chain joins TRBV5-5 and TRBJ2-1; D might be TRBD2 (6 bases). In germline, CDR1 is SGHKS, CDR2 YYEKEE (reference sequence). This CDR3 comprises 13 residues. Trimming left V 4 bases short and J 7 bases short, with 12 bases between. This CDR3 is CASSLGGRNEQFF. CDR3 in DNA: TGTGCCAGCAGCCTCGGTGGGAGGAATGAGCAGTTCTTC.

The chain uses TRBV7-3 and TRBJ2-3; TRBD2 matches at 14 bases. Per the germline V gene, CDR1 is SGHTA and CDR2 is FQGTGA. The CDR3 extends over 18 amino acids. With 3 bases clipped from V and 2 bases from J, the junction kept 7 bases outside the gene matches. DNA for the CDR3: TGTGCCAGCAGCTTGGCCCCGGGACTAGCGGGAGACACAGATACGCAGTATTTT. This codes for CASSLAPGLAGDTDTQYF.

This rearrangement joins TRBV5-1 to TRBJ2-5; 14 bases are a match to TRBD2. Per the germline V gene, CDR1 is SGHRS and CDR2 is YFSETQ. Unmatched junction bases numbered 2, after V lost 0 bases and J lost 1 base. The CDR3 totals 17 residues. This CDR3 reads CASSLGTSGRPQETQYF. CDR3 coding DNA: TGCGCCAGCAGCTTGGGGACTAGCGGGAGGCCCCAAGAGACCCAGTACTTC.

This clone was observed a few times. The gene calls are TRBV12-3 or TRBV12-4 and TRBJ1-2; 8 bases agree with TRBD1. Germline trimming cut 6 bases from V and 8 bases from J; bases unmatched to any gene: 8. This CDR3 region has 13 residues. In DNA form, the CDR3 reads TGTGCCAGCAGCCTAGGACAGGGATTAGGCTACACCTTC. Encoded protein: CASSLGQGLGYTF.

The chain has TRBV15 and TRBJ2-1, with 7 bases fitting TRBD1. Per germline, CDR1 LNHNV and CDR2 YYDKDF (reference sequence). The CDR3 totals 12 residues. With V trimmed by 11 bases and J by 4 bases, 5 bases remained unmatched. The CDR3, as DNA: TGTGCCGCCGGGACAGCTTACAATGAGCAGTTCTTC. This sequence encodes CAAGTAYNEQFF.

Worth noting for this clone: One junction end does not reproduce the germline sequence, and a read error may be involved. CDR3 nucleotides: TGTGCCAGCAGCTATAGGACAGGTGAGGTCCCGCCTGAGCACTTC. Protein: CASSYRTGEVPPEHF. V usage is TRBV6-5 and J usage is TRBJ2-7; TRBD1 matches 7 bases. Germline CDR1 MNHEY, CDR2 SVGAGI. The length of the CDR3 is 15 residues.

The CDR3 DNA reads TGTGCCAGCAGTCTAGCGGGGAGGGGGGAGACCCAGTACTTC. Amino acids: CASSLAGRGETQYF. V usage is TRBV2 and J usage is TRBJ2-5; 9 positions match TRBD2. Germline lookup yields CDR1 SNHLY and CDR2 FYNNEI. The J segment lost 5 bases and the V segment lost 5 bases, leaving 6 bases of the junction unmatched. This CDR3 spans 14 amino acids.

V is TRBV15 and J is TRBJ2-5; 8 bases line up with TRBD2. This CDR3 has 16 amino acids. Germline CDR1 is LNHNV and CDR2 is YYDKDF (reference sequence). V lost 0 bases and J lost 2; bases outside the gene matches: 5. CDR3 loop: CATSREASGGQETQYF. CDR3 nucleotide sequence: TGTGCCACCAGCAGAGAGGCCAGCGGGGGTCAAGAGACCCAGTACTTC.

In DNA form, the CDR3 reads TGTGCCAGCAAACGGACGGGAGTGTCAGCAGATACGCAGTATTTT. Translated, it gives CASKRTGVSADTQYF. The chain employs TRBV28 and TRBJ2-3, with D possibly TRBD2 on 6 matching bases. The germline V gene has CDR1 MDHEN and CDR2 SYDVKM. The CDR3 is 15 amino acids. V was trimmed by 7 bases and J by 4 bases, leaving 18 bases between them.

This chain connects TRBV18 to TRBJ2-1; a possible D gene is TRBD1 (6 bases). Per germline, CDR1 KGHSH and CDR2 LQKENI. The CDR3 loop spans 14 amino acids. V lost 3 bases and J lost 10, with 16 bases in between. The CDR3 reads CASSPPGRGGEQFF. In DNA, the CDR3 is TGTGCCAGCTCACCCCCCGGACGAGGGGGAGAGCAGTTCTTC.

For the CDR3, the DNA is TGTGCCAGCAGGGGGACAGGGTTAGGCTACACCTTC. Translated: CASRGTGLGYTF. J is TRBJ1-2 and V is TRBV2; 9 bases are a match to TRBD1. The CDR3 covers 12 residues. Germline loops: CDR1 SNHLY, CDR2 FYNNEI. With 6 bases clipped from V and 8 bases from J, the junction kept 4 bases outside the gene matches.

The chain has TRBV11-2 and TRBJ2-3, with D maybe TRBD2 (5 bases). Trimming removed 2 bases at V and 1 base at J, with 13 bases between. This CDR3 comprises 16 residues. From germline, CDR1 is SGHAT and CDR2 FQNNGV. DNA for the CDR3: TGTGCCAGCAGCTTAAATCGGAGGCGGGGCACAGATACGCAGTATTTT. It codes for CASSLNRRRGTDTQYF.

The table lists this clone with a count of one. The CDR3 is CASIPRGGSYEQYF. CDR3 DNA sequence: TGTGCCAGCATCCCCCGGGGGGGCTCTTACGAGCAGTACTTC. The chain employs TRBV7-2 and TRBJ2-7; 8 positions agree with TRBD2. V shed 7 bases and J 4 bases; nucleotides not matched to a gene: 9. This CDR3 has 14 amino acids. CDR1 and CDR2 (germline): SGHTA, FQGNSA.

This chain links TRBV5-8 with TRBJ1-3; D is unresolved. This CDR3 is 14 amino acids long. Germline CDR1 is SGHTS and CDR2 is YDEGEE. The V gene lost 1 base and the J gene lost 2 bases, with 7 bases spanning the gap. The chain's CDR3 is CASSLPGAGNTIYF. Here the CDR3 DNA reads TGTGCCAGCAGCTTGCCCGGTGCTGGAAACACCATATATTTT. The whole variable domain, remainder taken from reference TRBV5-8 and TRBJ1-3, is EAGVTQSPTHLIKTRGQQATLRCSPISGHTSVYWYQQALGLGLQFLLWYDEGEERNRGNFPPRFSGRQFPNYSSELNVNALELEDSALYLCASSLPGAGNTIYFGEGSWLTVV.

This chain links TRBV7-3 with TRBJ2-3; 9 bases align to TRBD2. V was clipped by 2 bases and J by 6 bases; unmatched bases: 3. The germline V gene has CDR1 SGHTA and CDR2 FQGTGA. This CDR3 comprises 14 residues. The CDR3, as DNA: TGTGCCAGCAGCTTAGGACTAGCGATTGATACGCAGTATTTT. Protein: CASSLGLAIDTQYF.

The chain joins TRBV10-1 to TRBJ1-1, with 7 bases matching TRBD1. The CDR3 length is 14 residues. With V trimmed by 5 bases and J by 7 bases, 10 bases remained unmatched. In germline, CDR1 is WNHNN, CDR2 SYGVQD (reference sequence). The CDR3 reads CASSKQGRRGEAFF. The CDR3 DNA reads TGCGCCAGCAGTAAACAGGGGAGAAGGGGTGAAGCTTTCTTT.

This chain links TRBV18 with TRBJ1-5, with D maybe TRBD1 (6 bases). This CDR3 contains 16 residues. The germline V and J ends were trimmed by 3 bases and 0 bases, with 12 bases remaining between them. Germline CDR1 KGHSH, CDR2 LQKENI. CDR3 sequence (DNA): TGTGCCAGCTCACCCGACAGGCCGGATAGCAATCAGCCCCAGCATTTT. It is translated as CASSPDRPDSNQPQHF.

The chain links TRBV10-3 to TRBJ1-1; 12 bases match TRBD1. This CDR3 contains 14 residues. CDR1 is ENHRY, CDR2 SYGVKD, per germline. The trim removed 10 bases at V and 6 bases at J, leaving 9 bases unmatched. CDR3: CATGTGGATAEAFF. The CDR3 DNA sequence: TGTGCCACAGGGACAGGGGGCGCAACGGCTGAAGCTTTCTTT.

CDR3 in amino acids: CASSGTGGGEETQYF. DNA for the CDR3: TGTGCCAGCAGTGGGACAGGGGGGGGAGAAGAGACCCAGTACTTC. The chain links TRBV2 to TRBJ2-5; 10 nucleotides align to TRBD1. Germline CDR1 SNHLY, CDR2 FYNNEI. The V and J ends lost 4 bases and 3 bases, in that order; junction bases with no gene match: 5. The CDR3 runs 15 residues.

The chain carries TRBV7-8 and TRBJ1-2, with a weak D call TRBD1 (6 bases). This CDR3 has 16 amino acids. V shed 1 base and J shed 5 bases, with 17 bases lying between them. The V gene's germline CDR1 is SGHVS and CDR2 FQNEAQ. The CDR3 DNA sequence: TGTGCCAGCAGCTTAGACGGTCACAGGGAGAAATATGGCTACACCTTC. Translation gives CASSLDGHREKYGYTF.